Listed below are T cell receptor beta chains from one sample, sequenced in a study of blood T cell repertoires in COVID-19. The method was immunoSEQ multiplex PCR; TCRdb's version includes in-frame clones alone and lacks a portion of them. The table lists 350,000 to 450,000 clones, roughly 92% of them singletons. The sample was PBMCs or T cells enriched from blood (not recorded which). Source of these receptors: a woman between 40 and 55 years old who had been exposed to COVID-19. The conserved cysteine and the conserved F or W are not part of the CDR3 here. The D gene is left open where the match is weak.

j_call v_call d_call cdr3_aa
TRBJ1-5 TRBV2 TRBD1 ASSGGQLNQPQH
TRBJ1-6 TRBV19 - ASSGRTANSPLH
TRBJ2-3 TRBV2 TRBD2 ASSVTSGRAGTDTQY
TRBJ2-7 TRBV7-2 - ASRAGGKSSYEQY
TRBJ2-4 TRBV30 - AWSVEGRAKNIQY
TRBJ2-1 TRBV10-3 - AISESGASGSYNEQF
TRBJ2-2 TRBV19 TRBD2 ASTSLAGVGELF
TRBJ2-7 TRBV10-1 - ASSESLGGAEQY
TRBJ1-1 TRBV29-1 - SVGREDRNTEAF
TRBJ2-2 TRBV5-1 - ASSSSGELF
TRBJ2-7 TRBV10-2 TRBD2 ASSDPGGPFYEQY
TRBJ1-5 TRBV27 - ASSSGVRQPQH
TRBJ1-2 TRBV30 - AWNQGAYGYT
TRBJ1-2 TRBV24-1 - ATSDPGGNYGYT
TRBJ2-5 TRBV7-3 TRBD1 ASSPLGQGETQY
TRBJ1-1 TRBV19 TRBD1 ASSFSRQGIGEAF
TRBJ2-2 TRBV5-1 TRBD2 ASSLLAGGGTGELF
TRBJ2-1 TRBV5-6 - ASSIAGQGYNEQF
TRBJ1-1 TRBV5-1 TRBD1 ASRAGGYTEAF
TRBJ2-7 TRBV19 TRBD1 ASSMGQGAYEQY
TRBJ1-1 TRBV25-1 TRBD1 ASSDVRYRGDTEAF
TRBJ2-7 TRBV12-3/TRBV12-4 - ASSFTGYEQY
TRBJ1-6 TRBV9 - ASSARDFYSPLH
TRBJ2-7 TRBV10-3 TRBD1 AIQGTETYEQY
TRBJ1-2 TRBV6-4 - ASSAVGGTEGGYT
TRBJ2-3 TRBV27 TRBD1 ASSDREDTQY
TRBJ1-2 TRBV5-4 TRBD1 ASSSTGGSSYGYT
TRBJ2-7 TRBV4-1 TRBD1 ASSQDPLSGTGTHEQY
TRBJ1-4 TRBV5-3 TRBD1 ARSPRTGFNEKLF
TRBJ1-2 TRBV30 - AWTRREYDGYT
TRBJ1-3 TRBV30 - AWSRDRASGNTIY
TRBJ1-2 TRBV4-3 TRBD1 ASSFGQGALGGYT
TRBJ2-3 TRBV20-1 TRBD2 SASLWGLAEGRLTSTDTQY
TRBJ2-3 TRBV28 - ASSLRRRSTDTQY
TRBJ1-2 TRBV6-5 TRBD1 ASSPKVTGNYGYT
TRBJ1-5 TRBV19 TRBD1 ASSNLGQGSQPQH
TRBJ2-3 TRBV18 TRBD1 ASSPRQGTTDTQY
TRBJ1-3 TRBV6-1 - ASSEAVPGTSGNTIY
TRBJ1-2 TRBV10-2 - ASSERGYGYT
TRBJ2-1 TRBV29-1 TRBD2 SVEEAGWDYNEQF